This TCR beta chain was recovered during a study of cytomegalovirus exposure and HLA in healthy donors. The donors (healthy individuals) were bone marrow donors. At sampling all donors were nominally healthy, likely with unrecorded immune exposures. General study results and limits: For TCR beta chains, V- and J-gene trimming was later linked to a missense DCLRE1C variant. Looking again later, the authors saw that most CMV-associated TCR beta chains seemed HLA-restricted.

This clone was recorded once. Antigen unknown. The CDR3 has 14 residues. V trimming: 9 bases; J trimming: 7 bases; junction bases outside the gene matches: 11. CDR1 is SNHLY and CDR2 is FYNNEI in the germline V gene. Amplification used 60 Vbeta primers and 13 Jbeta primers. Method: immunoSEQ multiplex PCR; TCRdb's copy keeps in-frame clones and lacks some. Of about 97,000 clones in the sample, about four fifths were seen once. The chain recombines TRBV2 with TRBJ1-5, with 8 positions matching TRBD1. Sequenced material: PBMCs. The TCR was taken from a woman in her thirties or forties in good health and CMV-seronegative. The CDR3 DNA follows: TGTGCCAGTCAACAGGGGGGGGTGGACCAGCCCCAGCATTTT. Translating gives CASQQGGVDQPQHF.